Following are 32 T cell receptor beta chains from one sample sequenced in a study of blood T cell repertoires in COVID-19. Profiled with immunoSEQ multiplex PCR; TCRdb holds only in-frame clones, not every one. The table records roughly 130,000 clones, 70% to 80% of them present only once. The sequencing sample was made of peripheral blood. These receptors were obtained from a woman in her seventies with COVID-19, enrolled during active disease.

The chain is built from TRBV28 and TRBJ1-2; D gene ambiguous. The germline V and J ends were trimmed by 3 bases and 1 base, with 12 bases remaining between them. Germline loops: CDR1 MDHEN, CDR2 SYDVKM. The CDR3 has 15 amino acids. The CDR3 bases are TGTGCCAGCAGTTTTGGAGGGAGAGATAACTATGGCTACACCTTC. The encoded protein is CASSFGGRDNYGYTF.

The chain links TRBV7-9 to TRBJ1-5; TRBD1 matches 9 bases. Trimming at V came to 4 bases and at J to 7 bases, leaving 11 bases not matched to a gene. This CDR3 comprises 16 residues. The germline CDR1 and CDR2 sequences are SEHNR and FQNEAQ (reference sequence). CDR3 DNA sequence: TGTGCCAGCAGCTCACCTGGGACAGGGAGTAACCAGCCCCAGCATTTT. This codes for CASSSPGTGSNQPQHF.

The chain joins TRBV4-1 to TRBJ1-2; D perhaps matches TRBD1 (6 bases). Germline assignment: CDR1 MGHRA and CDR2 YSYEKL. The V end was cut by 1 base, the J end by 2 bases, with 11 bases between. This CDR3 spans 15 amino acids. The CDR3 DNA reads TGCGCCAGCAGCCAAGCGACAGGCAACAACTATGGCTACACCTTC. Protein: CASSQATGNNYGYTF.

The chain uses TRBV6-5 and TRBJ2-3; TRBD2 is a possible D gene (5 bases). This CDR3 is 15 amino acids long. Trimming took off 1 base at V and 0 bases at J, with 8 bases between the two ends. Germline V gives CDR1 MNHEY, CDR2 SVGAGI. The CDR3 reads CASSYFGLSTDTQYF. CDR3 nucleotides: TGTGCCAGCAGTTACTTTGGACTCAGCACAGATACGCAGTATTTT.

The V call is TRBV6-5, the J call TRBJ2-7, with 12 nucleotides matching TRBD2. Germline values: CDR1 MNHEY, CDR2 SVGAGI. There are 16 residues in the CDR3. After removal of 3 bases from V and 0 bases from J, the junction contained 3 bases not matched to a gene. The CDR3 region has the DNA TGTGCCAGCAGTTATCGGACTAGCGGGAACTCCTACGAGCAGTACTTC. Protein sequence: CASSYRTSGNSYEQYF.

The chain is built from TRBV3-1 (or the pseudogene TRBV3-2) and TRBJ2-4; perhaps TRBD1 as D (6 bases). This CDR3 comprises 13 residues. CDR1 and CDR2 from the germline V gene are LGHDT and YNNKEL (reference sequence). Trimming shortened V by 3 bases and J by 5 bases, and 8 bases separated the two germline ends. CDR3 region: CASSQGAQNIQYF. The CDR3 coding sequence is TGTGCCAGCAGCCAGGGGGCCCAAAACATTCAGTACTTC.

This clone was recorded a few times. J is TRBJ1-1 and V is TRBV7-2; 7 bases align to TRBD1. Per germline, CDR1 SGHTA and CDR2 FQGNSA. Trimming cost V 4 bases and J 1 base; bases outside gene matches: 3. This CDR3 is built from 14 residues. DNA of the CDR3: TGTGCCAGCAGCTCTTGGACAGGGAACACTGAAGCTTTCTTT. This translates into CASSSWTGNTEAFF.

J is TRBJ2-5 and V is TRBV18; no reliable D call. Trimming stripped 0 bases from V and 0 bases from J, with 14 bases between. CDR1 is KGHSH, CDR2 LQKENI, per germline. The CDR3 spans 17 residues. This chain's CDR3 is CASSPPSNGWYQETQYF. The CDR3 DNA sequence: TGTGCCAGCTCACCACCATCCAACGGTTGGTACCAAGAGACCCAGTACTTC.

V usage is TRBV19 and J usage is TRBJ1-2, with 7 bases lining up with TRBD1. V gave up 3 bases and J gave up 0 bases; unmatched junction bases: 1. This CDR3 region has 14 residues. Germline V gene data show CDR1 as LNHDA and CDR2 as SQIVND (reference sequence). CDR3 loop: CASSIGTANYGYTF. The CDR3 nucleotides read TGTGCCAGTAGTATCGGGACAGCTAACTATGGCTACACCTTC.

V usage is TRBV28 and J usage is TRBJ1-5, with a tentative D call TRBD1 (5 bases). The CDR3 runs 12 residues. Germline values: CDR1 MDHEN, CDR2 SYDVKM. V lost 8 bases and J lost 10, with 15 bases in between. The CDR3 region has the DNA TGTGCCAGCCGGACAACCAGCGCTCCCCAGCATTTT. It translates to CASRTTSAPQHF.

The chain employs TRBV7-9 and TRBJ1-6, with D hard to call. Germline values: CDR1 SEHNR, CDR2 FQNEAQ (reference sequence). The CDR3 has 14 residues. Trimming pared 5 bases from V and 7 bases from J, leaving 12 bases between. CDR3 residues: CASSPGLGNSPLHF. The CDR3 DNA follows: TGTGCCAGCAGCCCCGGACTCGGAAATTCACCCCTCCACTTT.

The V call is TRBV19, the J call TRBJ2-7, with D perhaps matching TRBD1 (6 bases). The CDR3 has 13 amino acids. Trimming pared 6 bases from V and 2 bases from J, leaving 11 bases between. Germline V gene lookup returns CDR1 LNHDA and CDR2 SQIVND (reference sequence). The CDR3 DNA reads TGTGCCAGTAGCCGGGACACTACCTACGAGCAGTACTTC. Amino acid sequence: CASSRDTTYEQYF.

The chain employs TRBV27 and TRBJ2-3, with 7 bases fitting TRBD2. This CDR3 spans 14 amino acids. Germline CDR1 is MNHEY and CDR2 is SMNVEV (reference sequence). The V segment lost 6 bases and the J segment 4 bases; nucleotides outside the gene matches: 7. The chain's CDR3 is CASRGEGFPDTQYF. The CDR3 bases are TGTGCCAGCAGGGGGGAGGGGTTCCCAGATACGCAGTATTTT.

The CDR3 DNA is TGTGCCACCAGAGGGGGGACAGGGAGGACTGAAGCTTTCTTT. It encodes CATRGGTGRTEAFF. The V gene is TRBV24-1, the J gene TRBJ1-1; 9 bases are shared with TRBD1. Germline trimming cut 7 bases from V and 5 bases from J; bases unmatched to any gene: 7. The CDR3 is 14 residues long. Per the germline V gene, CDR1 is KGHDR and CDR2 is SFDVKD.

This chain uses TRBV27 with TRBJ1-1; maybe TRBD1 (5 bases). CDR1 MNHEY and CDR2 SMNVEV come from the germline V gene (reference sequence). The V gene lost 7 bases and the J gene lost 0 bases, with 18 bases spanning the gap. The CDR3 has 16 residues. The CDR3 is CASKIGGDLLNTEAFF. In DNA form, the CDR3 reads TGTGCCAGCAAAATCGGGGGGGATCTTTTGAACACTGAAGCTTTCTTT.

This clone has only one observation. The chain links TRBV4-2 to TRBJ2-1, with TRBD2 identical over 7 bases. The CDR3 is 16 amino acids. Germline CDR1 LGHNA, CDR2 YNFKEQ. J was trimmed by 5 bases and V by 6 bases; bases with no gene match: 13. CDR3 amino acids: CASRPTVGGNNNEQFF. The CDR3 DNA sequence: TGTGCCAGCAGGCCCACCGTCGGGGGGAACAACAATGAGCAGTTCTTC.

CDR3 in amino acids: CASSLVGGGSQPQHF. The CDR3 bases are TGTGCCAGCAGCTTAGTTGGCGGGGGCAGCCAGCCCCAGCATTTT. The chain joins TRBV7-2 to TRBJ1-5; D is perhaps TRBD1 (6 bases). CDR1 and CDR2 from the germline V gene are SGHTA and FQGNSA. Trimming shortened V by 1 base and J by 7 bases, and 14 bases separated the two germline ends. The CDR3 is 15 residues long.

The chain has TRBV5-1 and TRBJ2-7; TRBD1 might be the D (6 bases). Germline loops: CDR1 SGHRS, CDR2 YFSETQ. The CDR3 runs to 12 residues. The V and J ends lost 4 bases and 6 bases respectively, with 11 bases between them. CDR3 bases: TGCGCCAGCAGCGAGGGACAAATCGAGCAGTACTTC. This gives the protein CASSEGQIEQYF.

The V call is TRBV6-5, the J call TRBJ1-6, with 8 bases lining up with TRBD1. Germline CDR1 MNHEY, CDR2 SVGAGI. V was pared by 6 bases and J by 9 bases, with 10 bases of the junction left unmatched. The length of the CDR3 is 15 residues. The CDR3 loop is CASSPQGQGVSPLHF. The CDR3, as DNA: TGTGCCAGCAGCCCCCAAGGACAGGGAGTTTCACCCCTCCACTTT.

The J gene is TRBJ2-5, the V gene TRBV10-2; weak D call: TRBD2 (7 bases). With 0 bases removed from V and 5 bases from J, the gap between germline ends came to 16 bases. This CDR3 is 16 amino acids long. Germline V gives CDR1 WSHSY, CDR2 SAAADI. The CDR3 protein is CASSESGRTGGETQYF. The CDR3 coding sequence is TGCGCCAGCAGTGAGTCAGGGAGGACGGGGGGCGAGACCCAGTACTTC.

The chain carries TRBV20-1 and TRBJ1-1; unclear D gene. Germline CDR1 is DFQATT and CDR2 is SNEGSKA (reference sequence). The germline V and J ends were trimmed by 6 bases and 5 bases, with 10 bases remaining between them. This CDR3 has 11 residues. The CDR3 DNA reads TGCAGTGCGCATCAACTTACTGAAGCTTTCTTT. Its translation: CSAHQLTEAFF.

This chain's CDR3 is CASSPLGLDQETQYF. For the CDR3, the DNA is TGTGCCAGCAGTCCTCTCGGACTAGACCAAGAGACCCAGTACTTC. V gene TRBV7-2 combines with J gene TRBJ2-5; 7 bases map to TRBD2. This CDR3 has 15 amino acids. V lost 6 bases and J lost 0; bases outside the gene matches: 7. Germline CDR1 reads SGHTA; CDR2 reads FQGNSA.

The chain uses TRBV10-3 and TRBJ2-3, with TRBD1 as a possible D gene (7 bases). Trimming pared 10 bases from V and 0 bases from J, leaving 20 bases between. Germline lookup yields CDR1 ENHRY and CDR2 SYGVKD. The CDR3 runs 16 residues. CDR3 in DNA: TGTGCCACCTGGAGGGCGGCAGGGGGAAGCACAGATACGCAGTATTTT. It is translated as CATWRAAGGSTDTQYF.

The chain recombines TRBV5-1 with TRBJ1-6, with D possibly TRBD1 on 5 matching bases. Trimming removed 2 bases from V and 5 bases from J, with 11 bases in between. The CDR3 runs to 15 residues. Per germline, CDR1 SGHRS and CDR2 YFSETQ. CDR3 region: CASSFDSADNSPLHF. In nucleotides, the CDR3 is TGCGCCAGCAGCTTTGACAGCGCTGATAATTCACCCCTCCACTTT.

V and J are TRBV12-3 or TRBV12-4 and TRBJ1-2, with 7 bases that match TRBD1. Trimming removed 3 bases from V and 8 bases from J; junction bases left unmatched: 6. CDR3 length: 13 residues. CDR3: CASSLTGKGGYTF. As DNA, the CDR3 is TGTGCCAGCAGTTTGACAGGGAAAGGAGGCTACACCTTC.

The chain combines TRBV7-2 with TRBJ1-1; possible D gene TRBD1, 5 bases. The V gene's germline CDR1 is SGHTA and CDR2 FQGNSA. The CDR3 totals 14 residues. The V end lost 2 bases, the J end lost 2 bases, and 9 bases lay between the germline ends. The CDR3 region is CASSLPGSNTEAFF. Here the CDR3 DNA reads TGTGCCAGCAGCTTACCAGGGTCAAACACTGAAGCTTTCTTT.

J is TRBJ2-5 and V is TRBV29-1; D gene ambiguous. The CDR3 covers 14 residues. Germline CDR1 and CDR2: SQVTM and ANQGSEA. The V and J ends lost 4 bases and 1 base respectively, with 13 bases between them. This CDR3 reads CSVGVPPGQETQYF. CDR3 DNA sequence: TGCAGCGTTGGAGTTCCCCCGGGCCAAGAGACCCAGTACTTC. Full variable domain (remainder filled in from reference TRBV29-1 and TRBJ2-5): SAVISQKPSRDICQRGTSLTIQCQVDSQVTMMFWYRQQPGQSLTLIATANQGSEATYESGFVIDKFPISRPNLTFSTLTVSNMSPEDSSIYLCSVGVPPGQETQYFGPGTRLLVL.

The chain joins TRBV10-3 to TRBJ1-5, with D perhaps matching TRBD1 (5 bases). In germline, CDR1 is ENHRY, CDR2 SYGVKD. The CDR3 runs to 14 residues. The V and J ends lost 10 bases and 2 bases respectively, with 15 bases between them. CDR3 DNA sequence: TGTGCCACCCGGGGGGGAAATGGCAATCAGCCCCAGCATTTT. This gives the protein CATRGGNGNQPQHF.

The chain's CDR3 is CASSTDEGWNSPLHF. The CDR3, as DNA: TGTGCCAGCAGCACCGATGAGGGTTGGAATTCACCCCTCCACTTT. This rearrangement joins TRBV7-6 to TRBJ1-6; D remains ambiguous. The CDR3 contains 15 residues. Germline V CDR1 and CDR2: SGHVS, FNYEAQ. V lost 5 bases to trimming and J lost 7 bases, with 15 bases between them.

J is TRBJ1-6 and V is TRBV27, with D unresolved. The germline CDR1 and CDR2 sequences are MNHEY and SMNVEV (reference sequence). This CDR3 spans 14 amino acids. With 4 bases removed from V and 7 bases from J, the gap between germline ends came to 11 bases. The CDR3 coding sequence is TGTGCCAGCAGTTGGGAGACGGAGAATTCACCCCTCCACTTT. It yields the protein CASSWETENSPLHF.

V is TRBV29-1 and J is TRBJ2-1, with 11 bases that match TRBD1. CDR1 SQVTM and CDR2 ANQGSEA come from the germline V gene. The CDR3 contains 14 residues. V trimming: 5 bases; J trimming: 7 bases; junction bases outside the gene matches: 7. The chain's CDR3 is CSVPGQGAGNEQFF. The CDR3 DNA is TGCAGCGTTCCTGGACAGGGGGCAGGGAATGAGCAGTTCTTC.

The chain is built from TRBV27 and TRBJ2-2; TRBD2 agrees at 15 bases. V trimming: 5 bases; J trimming: 5 bases; junction bases outside the gene matches: 12. The CDR3 loop spans 19 amino acids. Germline V gene lookup returns CDR1 MNHEY and CDR2 SMNVEV (reference sequence). Here the CDR3 DNA reads TGTGCCAGCAGTCCGTCAGGACTAGCGGGGGGGCCCGGAACCGGGGAGCTGTTTTTT. Its translation: CASSPSGLAGGPGTGELFF.